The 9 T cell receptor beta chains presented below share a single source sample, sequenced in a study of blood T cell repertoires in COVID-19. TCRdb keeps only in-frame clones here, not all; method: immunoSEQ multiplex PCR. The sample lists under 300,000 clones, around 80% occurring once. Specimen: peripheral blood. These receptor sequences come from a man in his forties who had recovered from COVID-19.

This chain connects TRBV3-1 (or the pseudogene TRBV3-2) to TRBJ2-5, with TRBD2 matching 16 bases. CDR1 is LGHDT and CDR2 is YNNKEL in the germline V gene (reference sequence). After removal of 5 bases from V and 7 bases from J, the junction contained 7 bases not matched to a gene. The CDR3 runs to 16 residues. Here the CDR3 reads CASSSGLAGGQATQYF. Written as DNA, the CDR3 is TGTGCCAGCAGCTCGGGACTAGCGGGGGGGCAGGCGACCCAGTACTTC.

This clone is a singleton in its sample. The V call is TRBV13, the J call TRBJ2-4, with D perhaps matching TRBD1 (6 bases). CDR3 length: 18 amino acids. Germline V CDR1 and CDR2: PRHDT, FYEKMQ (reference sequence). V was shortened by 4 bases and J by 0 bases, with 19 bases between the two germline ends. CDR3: CASSSRDIELLAKNIQYF. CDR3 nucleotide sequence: TGTGCCAGCAGCTCCCGGGACATAGAACTATTAGCCAAAAACATTCAGTACTTC.

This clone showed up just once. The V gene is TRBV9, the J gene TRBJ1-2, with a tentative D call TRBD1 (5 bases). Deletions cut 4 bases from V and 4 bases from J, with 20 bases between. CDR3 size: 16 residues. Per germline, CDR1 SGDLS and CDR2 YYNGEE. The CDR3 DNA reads TGTGCCAGCAGCCCTTACTCGACAGTGGGAGGCTATGGCTACACCTTC. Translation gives CASSPYSTVGGYGYTF.

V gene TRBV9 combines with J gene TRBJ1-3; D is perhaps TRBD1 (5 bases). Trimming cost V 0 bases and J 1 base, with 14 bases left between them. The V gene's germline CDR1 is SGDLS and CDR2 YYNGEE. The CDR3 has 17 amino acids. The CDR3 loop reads CASSVDGVGGSGNTIYF. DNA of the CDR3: TGTGCCAGCAGCGTAGATGGTGTTGGGGGGTCTGGAAACACCATATATTTT.

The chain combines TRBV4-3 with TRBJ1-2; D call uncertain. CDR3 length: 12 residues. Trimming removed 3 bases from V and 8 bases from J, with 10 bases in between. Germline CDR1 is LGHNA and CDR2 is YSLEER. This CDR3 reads CASSHGRGGYTF. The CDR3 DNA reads TGCGCCAGCAGCCATGGACGGGGAGGCTACACCTTC.

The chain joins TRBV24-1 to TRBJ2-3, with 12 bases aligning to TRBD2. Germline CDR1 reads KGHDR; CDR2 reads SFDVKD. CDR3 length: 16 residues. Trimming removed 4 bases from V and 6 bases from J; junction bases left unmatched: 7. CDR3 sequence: CATSDRRTSGGDTQYF. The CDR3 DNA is TGTGCCACCAGTGACCGCCGCACTAGCGGGGGGGATACGCAGTATTTT.

The CDR3 DNA follows: TGTGCCAGCAGCACCTTTCCCGCGGCGTCCGAGACCCAGTACTTC. Translated: CASSTFPAASETQYF. V is TRBV7-2 and J is TRBJ2-5; D is unresolved. The germline V and J ends were trimmed by 5 bases and 5 bases, with 18 bases remaining between them. The germline V gene has CDR1 SGHTA and CDR2 FQGNSA. CDR3 size: 15 residues.

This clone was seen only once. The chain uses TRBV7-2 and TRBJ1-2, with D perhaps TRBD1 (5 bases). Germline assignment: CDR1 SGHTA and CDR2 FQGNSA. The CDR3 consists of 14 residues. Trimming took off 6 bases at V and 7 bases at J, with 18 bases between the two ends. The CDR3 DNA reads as TGTGCCAGCAGGATTGGGGGAGGAGGAGCTGGCTACACCTTC. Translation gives CASRIGGGGAGYTF.

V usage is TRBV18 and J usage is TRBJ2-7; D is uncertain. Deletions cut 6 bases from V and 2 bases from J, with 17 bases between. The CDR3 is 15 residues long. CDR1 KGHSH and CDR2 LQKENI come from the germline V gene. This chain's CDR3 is CASSQTSDPTYEQYF. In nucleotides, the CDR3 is TGTGCCAGCTCCCAGACATCAGATCCAACCTACGAGCAGTACTTC.